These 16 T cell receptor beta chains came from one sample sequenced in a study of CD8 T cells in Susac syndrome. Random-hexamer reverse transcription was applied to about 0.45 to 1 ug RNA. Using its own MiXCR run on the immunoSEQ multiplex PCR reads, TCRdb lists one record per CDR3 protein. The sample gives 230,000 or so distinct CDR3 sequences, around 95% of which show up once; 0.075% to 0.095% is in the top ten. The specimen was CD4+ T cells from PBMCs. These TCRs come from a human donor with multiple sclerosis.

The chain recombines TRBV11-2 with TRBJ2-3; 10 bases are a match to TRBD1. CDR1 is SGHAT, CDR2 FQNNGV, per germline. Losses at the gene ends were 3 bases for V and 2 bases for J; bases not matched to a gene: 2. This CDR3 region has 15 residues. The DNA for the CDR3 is TGTGCCAGCAGCTTCGGGACAGGGGTCACAGATACGCAGTATTTT. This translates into CASSFGTGVTDTQYF.

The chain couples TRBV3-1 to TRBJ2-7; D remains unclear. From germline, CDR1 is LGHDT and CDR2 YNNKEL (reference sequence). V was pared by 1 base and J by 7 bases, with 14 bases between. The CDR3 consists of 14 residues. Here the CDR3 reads CASSQVPSVGEQYF. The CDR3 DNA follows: TGTGCCAGCAGCCAAGTTCCCTCGGTGGGAGAGCAGTACTTC.

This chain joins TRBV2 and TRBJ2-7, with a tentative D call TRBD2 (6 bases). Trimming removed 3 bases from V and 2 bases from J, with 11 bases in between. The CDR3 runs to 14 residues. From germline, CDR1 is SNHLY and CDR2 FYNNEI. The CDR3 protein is CASSDAGTTYEQYF. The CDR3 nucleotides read TGTGCCAGCAGTGACGCGGGGACGACCTACGAGCAGTACTTC.

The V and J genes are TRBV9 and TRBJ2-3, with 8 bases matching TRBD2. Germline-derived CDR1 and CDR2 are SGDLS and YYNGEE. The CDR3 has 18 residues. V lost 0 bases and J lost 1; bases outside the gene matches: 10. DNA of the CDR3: TGTGCCAGCAGCGTAGCTCCGGATCGGCGGGGGGGCACAGATACGCAGTATTTT. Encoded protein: CASSVAPDRRGGTDTQYF.

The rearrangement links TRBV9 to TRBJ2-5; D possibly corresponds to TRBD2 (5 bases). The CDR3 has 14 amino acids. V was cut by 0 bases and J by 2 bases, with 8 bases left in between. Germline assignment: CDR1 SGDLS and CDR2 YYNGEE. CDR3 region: CASSVARGQETQYF. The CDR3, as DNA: TGTGCCAGCAGCGTAGCCCGGGGACAAGAGACCCAGTACTTC.

DNA for the CDR3: TGCAGTGCTAGTCGACAGGTCAATGAAAAACTGTTTTTT. Its translation is CSASRQVNEKLFF. The chain is built from TRBV20-1 and TRBJ1-4, with TRBD1 as a possible D gene (6 bases). V was pared by 3 bases and J by 5 bases, with 10 bases between. The CDR3 extends over 13 amino acids. Looked up from germline, CDR1 is DFQATT and CDR2 is SNEGSKA (reference sequence).

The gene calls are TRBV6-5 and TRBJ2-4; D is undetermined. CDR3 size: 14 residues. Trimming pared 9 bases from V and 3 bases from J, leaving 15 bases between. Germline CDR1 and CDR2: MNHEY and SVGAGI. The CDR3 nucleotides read TGTGCCAGTACCCCAGGATGGGGCAAAAACATTCAGTACTTC. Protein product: CASTPGWGKNIQYF.

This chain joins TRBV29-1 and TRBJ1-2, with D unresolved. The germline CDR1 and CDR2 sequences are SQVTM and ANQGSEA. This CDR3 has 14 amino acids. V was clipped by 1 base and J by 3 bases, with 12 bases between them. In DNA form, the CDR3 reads TGCAGCGTTGAAGGATCGGGATCCTACTATGGCTACACCTTC. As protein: CSVEGSGSYYGYTF. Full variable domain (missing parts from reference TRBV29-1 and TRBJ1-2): SAVISQKPSRDICQRGTSLTIQCQVDSQVTMMFWYRQQPGQSLTLIATANQGSEATYESGFVIDKFPISRPNLTFSTLTVSNMSPEDSSIYLCSVEGSGSYYGYTFGSGTRLTVV.

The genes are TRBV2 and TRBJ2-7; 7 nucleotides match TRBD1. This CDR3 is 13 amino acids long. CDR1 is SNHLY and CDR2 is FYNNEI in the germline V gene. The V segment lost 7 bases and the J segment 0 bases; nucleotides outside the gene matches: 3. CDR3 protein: CASIRQGSYEQYF. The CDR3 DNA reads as TGTGCCAGCATCCGACAGGGCTCCTACGAGCAGTACTTC.

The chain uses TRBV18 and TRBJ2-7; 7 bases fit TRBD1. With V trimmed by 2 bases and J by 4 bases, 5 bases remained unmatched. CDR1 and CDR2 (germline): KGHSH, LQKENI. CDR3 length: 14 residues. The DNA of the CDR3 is TGTGCCAGCTCACCAGCAAAACAGGGGTACGAGCAGTACTTC. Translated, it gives CASSPAKQGYEQYF.

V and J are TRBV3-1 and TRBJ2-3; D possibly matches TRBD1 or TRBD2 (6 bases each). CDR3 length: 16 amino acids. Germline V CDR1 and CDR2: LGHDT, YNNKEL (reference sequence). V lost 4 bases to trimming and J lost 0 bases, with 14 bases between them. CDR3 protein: CASSPEGGISTDTQYF. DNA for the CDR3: TGTGCCAGCAGCCCTGAAGGGGGGATTAGCACAGATACGCAGTATTTT.

The CDR3 is CASRVSGGYEAFF. CDR3 nucleotide sequence: TGTGCCAGCAGGGTTTCAGGGGGCTATGAAGCTTTCTTT. This chain links TRBV5-4 with TRBJ1-1; 8 bases match TRBD1. The CDR3 is made up of 13 amino acids. CDR1 and CDR2 (germline): SGHNT, YYREEE (reference sequence). Trimming at V came to 5 bases and at J to 7 bases, leaving 7 bases not matched to a gene.

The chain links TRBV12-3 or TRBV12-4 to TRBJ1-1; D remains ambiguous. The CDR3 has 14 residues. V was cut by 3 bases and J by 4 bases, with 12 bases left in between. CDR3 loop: CASSFLGSATEAFF. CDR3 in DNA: TGTGCCAGCAGTTTTCTGGGGTCTGCCACTGAAGCTTTCTTT.

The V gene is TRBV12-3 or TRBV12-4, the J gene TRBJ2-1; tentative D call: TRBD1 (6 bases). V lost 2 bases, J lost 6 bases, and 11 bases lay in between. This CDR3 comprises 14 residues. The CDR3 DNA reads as TGTGCCAGCAGTTTACGGGACACAAGCAATGAGCAGTTCTTC. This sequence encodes CASSLRDTSNEQFF.

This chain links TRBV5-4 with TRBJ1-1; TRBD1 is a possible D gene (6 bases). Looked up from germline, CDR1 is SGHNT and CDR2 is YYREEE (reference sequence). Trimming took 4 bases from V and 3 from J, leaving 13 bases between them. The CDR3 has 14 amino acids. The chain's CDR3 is CASSVGAEYTEAFF. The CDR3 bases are TGTGCCAGCAGCGTGGGGGCAGAGTACACTGAAGCTTTCTTT.

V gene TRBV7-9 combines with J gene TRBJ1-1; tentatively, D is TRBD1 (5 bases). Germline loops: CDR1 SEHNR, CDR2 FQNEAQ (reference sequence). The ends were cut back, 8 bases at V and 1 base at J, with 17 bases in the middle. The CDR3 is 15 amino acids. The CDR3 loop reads CASVLGSGGNTEAFF. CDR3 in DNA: TGTGCCAGCGTGCTGGGGAGTGGGGGGAACACTGAAGCTTTCTTT.